These T cell receptor beta chains were read from a single sample in a study of blood T cells in healthy people across ages. TCRdb re-called the 5' RACE reads with MiXCR, one entry per CDR3 protein. This table holds roughly 800,000 distinct CDR3 sequences, around half found once. Sequenced material: blood. These receptors all stem from an elderly man in good health. Each CDR3 is given with its conserved first and last residue.

v_gene | CDR3aa
TRBV24-1 | CATSDGNVHEQYF
TRBV29-1 | CSVVGGVTEQFF
TRBV20-1 | CSALDLAGVMDEQFF
TRBV5-1 | CASSLAPNYEQYF
TRBV10-3 | CAISAPVGGEQFF
TRBV29-1 | CSVERSLSYNEQFF
TRBV9 | CASSVDFWTYEQYF
TRBV3-1 | CASSRGKGRYGYTF
TRBV24-1 | CATSASVVRGSASYNEQFF
TRBV20-1 | CSAVDWRATEAFF
TRBV7-7 | CASSLSTGAYEQYF
TRBV29-1 | CSVVGQGDTEAFF
TRBV20-1 | CSARGGSRADNEQFF
TRBV2 | CASAPLEAQFF
TRBV5-1 | CASGSGGGYNEQFF
TRBV20-1 | CSARPPKGGSNEQFF
TRBV5-1 | CASSLYMGTGQETQYF
TRBV5-1 | CASSFEGLVRINEQFF
TRBV25-1 | CASSDPLAGKGGYTF
TRBV7-3 | CASSQGPRSYNEQFF
TRBV6-5 | CASSYSRQGPYEQYF
TRBV6-2/TRBV6-3 | CASSYWDGSYEQYF
TRBV6-6 | CASSYSKETQYF
TRBV19 | CASSILGSASYNEQYF
TRBV30 | CAWSTGTSRDSPLHF
TRBV10-3 | CAIGKNSQGTQYF
TRBV5-4 | CASSEGLAGLYEQYF
TRBV24-1 | CAASSGLDGYTF
TRBV18 | CASSAKTGNEQFF
TRBV11-2 | CASSLGLLINEQFF
TRBV28 | CASRIRTSPLHF
TRBV7-9 | CASRSTGGNTGELFF
TRBV21-1 | CASSKVGDRSRREGQPQHF
TRBV12-3/TRBV12-4 | CASSRQGVSYEQYF
TRBV12-3/TRBV12-4 | CASSLRRTNLYGYTF
TRBV6-1 | CASIPKGPRGSMNTEAFF
TRBV28 | CASATGEGTYGYTF
TRBV7-2 | CASSPRTGTETQYF
TRBV2 | CASSEYVFGRPNTKAFF
TRBV29-1 | CSVKVGAYEQYF
TRBV6-1 | CASSEAGGTHNEQFF
TRBV4-2 | CASSQGSSGGDEQFF
TRBV20-1 | CSAHEGGRGNEQFF
TRBV18 | CASSPGLAERGKTQYF
TRBV24-1 | CATSDAAPGTGGERNEQFF
TRBV10-3 | CAISESRLAFYEQFF
TRBV10-1 | CASSETSVHYEQYF
TRBV5-1 | CASSFLRQGSYNSPLHF
TRBV29-1 | CGVEAPGTIGATDTQYF
TRBV20-1 | CSARDPWVGTRYF
TRBV11-2 | CASSLVQGWGDAYF
TRBV20-1 | CSAGRDSNYGYTF